The rows below give T cell receptor beta chains drawn from one sample of a study of CD8+CD57+ T cells in acquired aplastic anemia. TCRdb re-called the reads with MiXCR, one entry per CDR3 protein. The sample shows some 82,000 distinct CDR3 sequences, 40% to 50% of them seen only once. The source material was sorted CD4+, CD8+, or CD8+CD57+ T cells (not recorded which) from PBMCs. These receptors were collected from a human donor in good health, serving as a control. The CDR3 runs from the conserved cysteine through the conserved F or W. Each record gives: V gene, D gene, CDR3 length, clone size, J gene, CDR3 protein, CDR3 DNA. D genes are given only for firm matches. The listing skips clone size in some rows; elsewhere it reads once, few, many or a size class.

TRBV7-9	NA	13	many	TRBJ2-5	CASSLENQETQYF	TGTGCCAGCAGCTTAGAAAATCAAGAGACCCAGTACTTC
TRBV30	TRBD2	16	NA	TRBJ2-5	CAWTKGLAGFQETQYF	TGTGCCTGGACAAAAGGACTAGCGGGGTTCCAAGAGACCCAGTACTTC
TRBV7-9	NA	14	many	TRBJ1-2	CASSFPRESYGYTF	TGTGCCAGCAGCTTTCCCAGGGAAAGCTATGGCTACACCTTC
TRBV6-5	TRBD1	14	NA	TRBJ1-2	CASSWPGGVGGYTF	TGTGCCAGCAGTTGGCCAGGGGGCGTCGGTGGCTACACCTTC
TRBV20-1	TRBD2	17	few	TRBJ2-1	CSAVVAGGHVSYNEQFF	TGCAGTGCAGTCGTAGCGGGAGGGCATGTATCCTACAATGAGCAGTTCTTC
TRBV20-1	NA	11	NA	TRBJ2-7	CSASPFYEQYF	TGCAGTGCTAGCCCTTTTTACGAGCAGTACTTC
TRBV18	TRBD1	14	few	TRBJ2-7	CASSPLDRGHEQYF	TGTGCCAGCTCACCCTTGGACAGGGGGCACGAGCAGTACTTC
TRBV19	TRBD1	15	many	TRBJ1-1	CASSPGTGAATEAFF	TGTGCCAGTAGTCCTGGGACAGGGGCGGCCACTGAAGCTTTCTTT
TRBV14	NA	16	few	TRBJ2-1	CASSQGRDVFYNEQFF	TGTGCCAGCAGCCAAGGACGGGACGTCTTCTACAATGAGCAGTTCTTC
TRBV19	NA	12	NA	TRBJ2-3	CASSITPDTQYF	TGTGCCAGTAGTATAACGCCAGATACGCAGTATTTT
TRBV10-1	NA	18	few	TRBJ2-7	CASSESNPDSRNTYEQYF	TGTGCCAGCAGTGAGTCGAACCCGGACAGCCGAAATACCTACGAGCAGTACTTC
TRBV10-2	TRBD1	14	many	TRBJ1-4	CASSDQTGDEKLFF	TGCGCCAGCAGTGACCAGACAGGGGACGAAAAACTGTTTTTT
TRBV5-1	NA	13	NA	TRBJ2-2	CASSLDGTGELFF	TGCGCCAGCAGCTTGGACGGCACCGGGGAGCTGTTTTTT
TRBV4-1	NA	13	NA	TRBJ1-1	CASTPNMNTEAFF	TGCGCCAGCACCCCCAATATGAACACTGAAGCTTTCTTT
TRBV6-1	NA	16	few	TRBJ2-1	CASSLTGTPVGDEQFF	TGTGCCAGCAGCCTCACCGGGACCCCCGTAGGCGATGAGCAGTTCTTC
TRBV7-2	TRBD1	14	once	TRBJ1-4	CASTRRQGNEKLFF	TGTGCCAGCACCCGGCGACAGGGAAATGAAAAACTGTTTTTT
TRBV25-1	TRBD2	16	NA	TRBJ2-1	CASTATSGGAYNEQFF	TGTGCCAGCACCGCGACTAGCGGGGGAGCTTACAATGAGCAGTTCTTC
TRBV29-1	NA	12	NA	TRBJ2-3	CSGNGGPDTQYF	TGCAGCGGGAACGGAGGGCCGGATACGCAGTATTTT
TRBV5-1	NA	15	few	TRBJ1-1	CASSLDLGGVTEAFF	TGCGCCAGCAGCCTGGATTTAGGGGGAGTCACTGAAGCTTTCTTT
TRBV28	TRBD1	17	many	TRBJ1-2	CASNLQAGTGLSYGYTF	TGTGCCAGCAATCTTCAGGCCGGGACAGGGTTGAGCTATGGCTACACCTTC
TRBV13	NA	14	many	TRBJ1-1	CASSLRGGNTEAFF	TGTGCCAGCAGCCTTCGGGGGGGGAACACTGAAGCTTTCTTT
TRBV7-3	NA	13	NA	TRBJ2-2	CASSLRPAGELFF	TGTGCCAGCAGCTTACGTCCAGCCGGGGAGCTGTTTTTT
TRBV6-1	TRBD1	12	many	TRBJ1-2	CASSIGQGGYTF	TGTGCCAGCAGCATAGGACAGGGTGGCTACACCTTC
TRBV7-9	NA	15	many	TRBJ1-2	CASSFGRRAPYGYTF	TGTGCCAGCAGCTTCGGACGGCGCGCGCCCTATGGCTACACCTTC
TRBV10-3	TRBD1	16	NA	TRBJ1-2	CAIRPNSDRRHYGYTF	TGTGCCATCAGACCAAACTCGGACAGGCGGCACTATGGCTACACCTTC
TRBV9	TRBD1	14	NA	TRBJ1-5	CASSGGQAGQPQHF	TGTGCCAGCAGCGGTGGACAGGCTGGGCAGCCCCAGCATTTT
TRBV5-1	NA	11	many	TRBJ2-5	CASSQQETQYF	TGCGCCAGCAGCCAACAAGAGACCCAGTACTTC
TRBV29-1	NA	11	many	TRBJ1-1	CSVGGADEAFF	TGCAGCGTTGGGGGGGCGGATGAAGCTTTCTTT
TRBV19	NA	14	NA	TRBJ1-1	CASSIQAKATEAFF	TGTGCCAGTAGTATACAGGCCAAGGCCACTGAAGCTTTCTTT
TRBV10-3	NA	12	many	TRBJ1-2	CAIGGQGTGDTF	TGTGCCATCGGGGGGCAGGGGACGGGGGACACCTTC
TRBV15	NA	14	NA	TRBJ2-1	CATSRGGSYNEQFF	TGTGCCACCAGCAGAGGGGGTTCCTACAATGAGCAGTTCTTC
TRBV25-1	NA	14	NA	TRBJ2-3	CASRLRDSTDTQYF	TGTGCCAGCAGACTGAGGGATAGCACAGATACGCAGTATTTT
TRBV10-3	NA	15	few	TRBJ1-2	CAISDPAGTAGGYTF	TGTGCCATCAGTGATCCCGCCGGGACGGCGGGTGGCTACACCTTC
TRBV6-1	TRBD2	15	NA	TRBJ2-5	CASRVAGGIQETQYF	TGTGCCAGCAGGGTAGCGGGGGGTATCCAAGAGACCCAGTACTTC
TRBV29-1	TRBD1	14	NA	TRBJ2-3	CSVAPGQGADTQYF	TGCAGCGTGGCTCCGGGACAGGGGGCAGATACGCAGTATTTT
TRBV24-1	NA	13	NA	TRBJ1-5	CATSDLEGETQHF	TGTGCCACCAGTGATCTAGAAGGGGAGACCCAGCATTTT
TRBV10-2	NA	14	many	TRBJ1-1	CASSETRKNTEAFF	TGCGCCAGCAGTGAGACACGCAAGAACACTGAAGCTTTCTTT
TRBV9	TRBD2	18	many	TRBJ2-3	CASSVVLAGGWRTDTQYF	TGTGCCAGCAGCGTAGTACTAGCGGGAGGGTGGAGGACAGATACGCAGTATTTT
TRBV7-2	NA	12	few	TRBJ2-1	CASRGGPNEQFF	TGTGCCAGCAGGGGTGGGCCCAATGAGCAGTTCTTC
TRBV2	TRBD1	16	NA	TRBJ1-4	CAGSTEGQSVRVKLFF	TGTGCCGGCAGCACCGAGGGACAGTCTGTCCGAGTAAAACTGTTTTTT
TRBV4-2	NA	16	NA	TRBJ1-1	CASSQVGALPDTEAFF	TGTGCCAGCAGCCAAGTAGGAGCTCTTCCCGATACTGAAGCTTTCTTT
TRBV7-8	NA	16	many	TRBJ1-2	CASSREGLTGSYGYTF	TGTGCCAGCAGCCGAGAGGGCCTCACCGGTAGCTATGGCTACACCTTC
TRBV29-1	NA	15	many	TRBJ2-1	CSVEYTAGHYNEQFF	TGCAGCGTTGAATATACGGCAGGTCACTACAATGAGCAGTTCTTC
TRBV12-3/TRBV12-4	NA	14	many	TRBJ2-7	CASTQGVGTYEQYF	TGTGCCAGCACCCAGGGTGTGGGGACCTACGAGCAGTACTTC
TRBV20-1	TRBD1	13	NA	TRBJ1-5	CSASGSGGMPQHF	TGCAGTGCCAGCGGCTCAGGGGGCATGCCCCAGCATTTT
TRBV15	NA	12	NA	TRBJ2-5	CATSRVSGTQYF	TGTGCCACCAGCAGAGTTTCCGGGACCCAGTACTTC
TRBV7-8	NA	15	many	TRBJ2-1	CASSQGGRARDEQFF	TGTGCCAGCAGCCAGGGGGGGAGGGCCAGGGATGAGCAGTTCTTC
TRBV28	NA	12	once	TRBJ2-1	CASSLGRLEQFF	TGTGCCAGCAGTTTAGGAAGGCTCGAGCAGTTCTTC
TRBV30	NA	11	many	TRBJ1-2	CAWTVNDGYTF	TGTGCCTGGACGGTGAATGATGGCTACACCTTC
TRBV15	NA	17	NA	TRBJ1-1	CATSPSLKFYMNTEAFF	TGTGCCACCAGTCCTTCCTTAAAATTTTACATGAACACTGAAGCTTTCTTC
TRBV14	NA	13	NA	TRBJ1-1	CASSRQMNTEAFF	TGTGCCAGCAGCCGACAGATGAACACTGAAGCTTTCTTT
TRBV25-1	NA	15	NA	TRBJ2-2	CASSEGRRNTGELFF	TGTGCCAGCAGTGAAGGCAGAAGGAACACCGGGGAGCTGTTTTTT
TRBV5-1	NA	13	NA	TRBJ2-5	CASSLRMGETQYF	TGCGCCAGCAGCTTAAGGATGGGAGAGACCCAGTACTTC
TRBV28	NA	12	NA	TRBJ1-2	CASSFDGCGYTF	TGTGCCAGCAGTTTTGACGGATGTGGCTACACCTTC